Below, 14 T cell receptor beta chains from the same sample are listed, as sequenced in a study of blood T cell repertoires in COVID-19. This table comes from immunoSEQ multiplex PCR, and its TCRdb copy is limited to in-frame clones, with some not included. The sample carries about 270,000 clones, approximately 86% recorded once. The specimen sequenced was PBMCs or T cells enriched from blood (not recorded which). The receptors were sampled from a woman aged 25 to 45 who had recovered from COVID-19.

As concerns this clone: The germline gene is not matched at one end of the junction; a read error may be the cause. V is TRBV29-1 and J is TRBJ2-5; TRBD2 is a possible D gene (6 bases). The CDR3 consists of 19 residues. Germline values: CDR1 SQVTM, CDR2 ANQGSEA. CDR3 loop: CSVEGLNGGGFTTQGTQYF. The CDR3 DNA reads as TGCAGCGTTGAAGGCCTAAACGGGGGTGGATTTACCACACAAGGGACCCAGTACTTC.

V gene TRBV5-8 combines with J gene TRBJ2-3, with TRBD2 matching over 8 bases. J was trimmed by 0 bases and V by 0 bases; bases with no gene match: 15. Germline V lookup: CDR1 SGHTS, CDR2 YDEGEE. The CDR3 totals 20 residues. The CDR3 is CASSLGLRTYGRASTDTQYF. CDR3 coding DNA: TGTGCCAGCAGCTTGGGTCTTCGGACCTACGGGAGGGCCAGCACAGATACGCAGTATTTT.

V gene TRBV27 combines with J gene TRBJ2-7; 7 bases agree with TRBD1. V gave up 8 bases and J gave up 3 bases; unmatched junction bases: 7. CDR1 and CDR2 from the germline V gene are MNHEY and SMNVEV (reference sequence). The CDR3 is 13 residues long. CDR3 region: CASRKGQFYEQYF. DNA of the CDR3: TGTGCCAGCCGGAAGGGACAGTTCTACGAGCAGTACTTC.

This clone was observed a few times. The chain is built from TRBV9 and TRBJ1-4; weak D call: TRBD1 (6 bases). Looked up from germline, CDR1 is SGDLS and CDR2 is YYNGEE. The V end was cut by 3 bases, the J end by 8 bases, with 14 bases between. The length of the CDR3 is 14 residues. The CDR3, as DNA: TGTGCCAGCAGCGCGGACAGTTATGAAGAAAAACTGTTTTTT. Amino acid sequence: CASSADSYEEKLFF.

This sequence joins TRBV28 and TRBJ2-5; D gene uncertain. The V gene lost 1 base and the J gene lost 7 bases, with 13 bases spanning the gap. CDR3 size: 14 residues. Germline V CDR1 and CDR2: MDHEN, SYDVKM. The CDR3 DNA reads TGTGCCAGCAGTTTATACCAGGTCGCAGGGACCCAGTACTTC. Its translation is CASSLYQVAGTQYF.

The chain links TRBV7-9 to TRBJ1-2; TRBD1 aligns across 9 bases. The CDR3 is 14 amino acids. V was pared by 5 bases and J by 7 bases, with 8 bases of the junction left unmatched. Germline V CDR1 and CDR2: SEHNR, FQNEAQ (reference sequence). In DNA, the CDR3 is TGTGCCAGCAGCCCCACCGGGACAGGGCTTGGCTACACCTTC. Its protein is CASSPTGTGLGYTF.

The chain has TRBV19 and TRBJ1-3; a weak D match, TRBD1 (6 bases). CDR1 LNHDA and CDR2 SQIVND come from the germline V gene (reference sequence). V lost 5 bases, J lost 0 bases, and 14 bases lay in between. This CDR3 comprises 16 residues. The CDR3 sequence is CASSYTGLSSGNTIYF. The DNA of the CDR3 is TGTGCCAGTAGTTACACAGGGCTAAGCTCTGGAAACACCATATATTTT.

J is TRBJ2-4 and V is TRBV11-3; tentatively, D is TRBD2 (6 bases). V gave up 7 bases and J gave up 0 bases, with 10 bases separating them. The germline gives CDR1 SGHNT, CDR2 YENEEA. CDR3 length: 14 amino acids. As DNA, the CDR3 is TGTGCCAGCATGGAGGGGCTAGCCAAAAACATTCAGTACTTC. This encodes CASMEGLAKNIQYF.

This chain connects TRBV6-5 to TRBJ1-4; D is possibly TRBD1 (6 bases). V was trimmed by 2 bases and J by 2 bases, leaving 9 bases between them. The CDR3 covers 15 residues. The V gene's germline CDR1 is MNHEY and CDR2 SVGAGI. In DNA form, the CDR3 reads TGTGCCAGCAGTTACCGAGGGGGTACTAATGAAAAACTGTTTTTT. Residues: CASSYRGGTNEKLFF.

CDR3 amino acids: CATSGYLGQGTNEQFF. CDR3 nucleotide sequence: TGTGCCACCAGTGGCTACCTTGGACAGGGGACTAATGAGCAGTTCTTC. This chain links TRBV24-1 with TRBJ2-1; 9 nucleotides align to TRBD1. With 5 bases clipped from V and 7 bases from J, the junction kept 11 bases outside the gene matches. Germline-derived CDR1 and CDR2 are KGHDR and SFDVKD. The CDR3 contains 16 residues.

This chain uses TRBV7-2 with TRBJ1-4; no firm D call. There are 15 residues in the CDR3. V lost 4 bases to trimming and J lost 2 bases, with 11 bases between them. The V gene's germline CDR1 is SGHTA and CDR2 FQGNSA. In DNA form, the CDR3 reads TGTGCCAGCAGCTCTAGCGTGGGTACTAATGAAAAACTGTTTTTT. This translates into CASSSSVGTNEKLFF.

The V gene is TRBV30, the J gene TRBJ2-1; the D gene is possibly TRBD2 (7 bases). Germline V CDR1 and CDR2: GTSNPN, SVGIG (reference sequence). Trimming removed 5 bases at V and 4 bases at J, with 12 bases between. The CDR3 runs 13 residues. CDR3 sequence reads: CAWCKGGYNEQFF. The CDR3 DNA follows: TGTGCCTGGTGTAAGGGGGGGTACAATGAGCAGTTCTTC. Full variable domain (outside the CDR3, taken from reference TRBV30 and TRBJ2-1): SQTIHQWPATLVQPVGSPLSLECTVEGTSNPNLYWYRQAAGRGLQLLFYSVGIGQISSEVPQNLSASRPQDRQFILSSKKLLLSDSGFYLCAWCKGGYNEQFFGPGTRLTVL.

This clone was recorded a few times. The rearrangement uses TRBV11-3 and TRBJ1-2, with D possibly TRBD1 on 6 matching bases. The CDR3 is 14 amino acids. CDR1 and CDR2 from the germline V gene are SGHNT and YENEEA. V shed 7 bases and J shed 4 bases, with 16 bases lying between them. CDR3 sequence (DNA): TGTGCCAGCACCGCAGGGGATCTAGGCTATGGCTACACCTTC. Amino acid sequence: CASTAGDLGYGYTF.

This rearrangement joins TRBV19 to TRBJ1-2; a weak D match, TRBD1 (6 bases). There are 13 residues in the CDR3. Trimming shortened V by 7 bases and J by 8 bases, and 17 bases separated the two germline ends. The germline CDR1 and CDR2 sequences are LNHDA and SQIVND (reference sequence). CDR3 sequence: CASISGGSGGYTF. Here the CDR3 DNA reads TGTGCCAGTATATCTGGGGGCAGCGGCGGCTACACCTTC.